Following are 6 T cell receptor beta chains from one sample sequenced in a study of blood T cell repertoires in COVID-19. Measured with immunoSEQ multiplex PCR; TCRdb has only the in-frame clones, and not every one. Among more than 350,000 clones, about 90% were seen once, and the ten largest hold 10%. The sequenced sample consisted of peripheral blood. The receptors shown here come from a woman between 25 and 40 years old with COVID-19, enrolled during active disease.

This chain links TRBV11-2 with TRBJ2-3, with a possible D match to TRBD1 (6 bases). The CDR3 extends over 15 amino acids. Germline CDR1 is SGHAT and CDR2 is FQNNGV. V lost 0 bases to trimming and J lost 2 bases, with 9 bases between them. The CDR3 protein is CASSLEDRNTDTQYF. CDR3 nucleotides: TGTGCCAGCAGCTTAGAGGACAGAAACACAGATACGCAGTATTTT.

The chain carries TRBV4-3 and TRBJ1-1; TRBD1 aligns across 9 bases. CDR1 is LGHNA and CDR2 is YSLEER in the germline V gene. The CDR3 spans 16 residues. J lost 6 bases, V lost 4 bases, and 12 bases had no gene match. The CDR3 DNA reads TGCGCCAGCAGCCGCTCGTCAGGACAGGGGCTACCTGAAGCTTTCTTT. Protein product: CASSRSSGQGLPEAFF.

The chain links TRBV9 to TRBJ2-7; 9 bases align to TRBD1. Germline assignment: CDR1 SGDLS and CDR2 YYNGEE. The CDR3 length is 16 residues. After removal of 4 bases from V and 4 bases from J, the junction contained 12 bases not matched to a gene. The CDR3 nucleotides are TGTGCCAGCAGCCCAAGGGACAGGGTGATCGAATACGAGCAGTACTTC. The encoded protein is CASSPRDRVIEYEQYF.

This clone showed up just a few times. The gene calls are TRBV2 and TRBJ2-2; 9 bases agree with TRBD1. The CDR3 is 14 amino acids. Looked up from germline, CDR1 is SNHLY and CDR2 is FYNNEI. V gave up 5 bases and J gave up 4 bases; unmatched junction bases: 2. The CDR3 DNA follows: TGTGCCAGCAGTTACAGGGGGCCCACCGGGGAGCTGTTTTTT. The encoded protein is CASSYRGPTGELFF.

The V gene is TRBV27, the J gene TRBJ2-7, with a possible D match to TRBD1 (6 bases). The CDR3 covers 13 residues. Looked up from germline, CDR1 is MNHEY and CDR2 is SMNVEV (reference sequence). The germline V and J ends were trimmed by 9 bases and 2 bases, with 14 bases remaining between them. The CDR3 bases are TGTGCCAGTGGGGGCCCTAGAACCTACGAGCAGTACTTC. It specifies CASGGPRTYEQYF.

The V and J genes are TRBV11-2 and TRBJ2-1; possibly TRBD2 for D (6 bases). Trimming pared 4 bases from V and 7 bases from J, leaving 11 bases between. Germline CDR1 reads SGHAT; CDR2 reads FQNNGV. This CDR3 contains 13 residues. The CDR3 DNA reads TGTGCCAGCAGCTACCGGGAGCAAAATGAGCAGTTCTTC. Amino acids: CASSYREQNEQFF.